This T cell receptor beta chain was captured in a study of cytomegalovirus exposure and HLA in healthy donors. Study overall: HLA-typed donors were the source of approximately 86 million unique TCRs held in an early data release. General study findings and limits: CMV serostatus was the only recorded immune exposure for donors. The authors considered a cluster of highly shared sequence variants likely to be a sequencing artifact. Previous analysis showed most TCR beta V segments were productive about 90% or about 30% of the time.

Germline V gives CDR1 SEHNR, CDR2 FQNEAQ (reference sequence). The CDR3 consists of 16 residues. V dropped 5 bases and J dropped 5; count of bases not matched to a gene: 13. Notes on this clone: The antigen is not known.

PCR primers comprised 60 Vbeta and 13 Jbeta primers. Profiling relied on immunoSEQ multiplex PCR, and the TCRdb table lists in-frame clones only, not all of them. The repertoire consists of about 130,000 clones, with roughly 75% occurring once and the leading ten covering 5.3%. This TCR was sampled from a man aged 30-40 years in good health and CMV-seronegative. Input material: PBMCs. The chain joins TRBV7-9 to TRBJ2-5, with TRBD2 identical over 8 bases. DNA for the CDR3: TGTGCCAGCAGCGCCCTGGGTGCGGGAGGTCAGGAGACCCAGTACTTC. It specifies CASSALGAGGQETQYF. The entire variable domain, with the rest obtained from reference TRBV7-9 and TRBJ2-5, is as follows: DTGVSQNPRHKITKRGQNVTFRCDPISEHNRLYWYRQTLGQGPEFLTYFQNEAQLEKSRLLSDRFSAERPKGSFSTLEIQRTEQGDSAMYLCASSALGAGGQETQYFGPGTRLLVL.